This T cell receptor beta chain was retrieved from a study of beta chain features in type 1 diabetes. Study in general: Age, gender, cell numbers and subset yield matched between patients and controls. Findings of the study overall: The naive, central memory and Treg TCRB repertoires of patients appeared to be more similar to one another than those of healthy donors.

The CDR3 spans 16 residues. V dropped 0 bases and J dropped 1 base, with 13 bases sitting between them. Germline-derived CDR1 and CDR2 are LGHNT and FRNRAP. The investigators reverse transcribed all of the isolated RNA, so they sequenced expressed TCRB transcripts. Assay: immunoSEQ multiplex PCR; the TCRdb copy retains only in-frame clones and omits some. Of about 270,000 clones listed, roughly 15% are singletons. This clone was found a few times. Antigen: not known. The TCR sequence derives from a woman aged 40 to 50 in good health. The chain links TRBV12-5 to TRBJ2-7; D might be TRBD2 (5 bases). Sequencing was performed on naive CD4+ T cells from blood. The chain's CDR3 is CASGLVSGLGSYEQYF. In DNA form, the CDR3 reads TGTGCTAGTGGTTTGGTATCTGGACTGGGATCCTACGAGCAGTACTTC.